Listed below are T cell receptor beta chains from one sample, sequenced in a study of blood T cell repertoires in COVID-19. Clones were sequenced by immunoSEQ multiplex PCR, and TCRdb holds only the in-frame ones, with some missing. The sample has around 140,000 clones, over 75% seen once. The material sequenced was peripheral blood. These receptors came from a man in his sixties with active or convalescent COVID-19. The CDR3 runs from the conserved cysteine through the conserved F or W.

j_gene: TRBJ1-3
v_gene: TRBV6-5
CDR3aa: CASSPRTAGNTIYF

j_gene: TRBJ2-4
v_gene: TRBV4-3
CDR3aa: CASSHEQGARDIQYF

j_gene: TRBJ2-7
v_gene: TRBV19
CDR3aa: CASSLARHYEQYF

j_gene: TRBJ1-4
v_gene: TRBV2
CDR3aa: CASREQGLEKLFF

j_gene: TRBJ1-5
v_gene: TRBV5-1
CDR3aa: CASSPQGGIQPQHF

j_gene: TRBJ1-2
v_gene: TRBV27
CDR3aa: CASSKDSAYGYTF

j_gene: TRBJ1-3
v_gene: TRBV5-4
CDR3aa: CASSLGGRSSGNTIYF

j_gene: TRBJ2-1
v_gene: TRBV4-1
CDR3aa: CASSQGRTSGMNNEQFF

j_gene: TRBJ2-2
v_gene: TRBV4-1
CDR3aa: CASSQDPTDIIRGTGELFF

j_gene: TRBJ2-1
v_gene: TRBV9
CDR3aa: CASSVVSGGPYNEQFF

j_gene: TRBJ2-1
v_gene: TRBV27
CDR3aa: CASSLRGSSYNEQFF

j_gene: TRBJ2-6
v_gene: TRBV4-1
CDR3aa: CASSQAETGTGGAGANVLTF

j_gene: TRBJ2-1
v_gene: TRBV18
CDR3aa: CASSPSVVVNNEQFF

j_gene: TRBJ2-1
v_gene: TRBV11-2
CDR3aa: CASSLDRAGGTYEQFF

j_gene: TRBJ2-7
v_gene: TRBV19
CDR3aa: CASSKQGGGFYEQYF

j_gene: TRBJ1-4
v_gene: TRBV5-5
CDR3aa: CASSRENEKLFF

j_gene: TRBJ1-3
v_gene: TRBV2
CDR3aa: CASSLDSGNTIYF

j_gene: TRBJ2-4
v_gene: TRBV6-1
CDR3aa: CASSDGQGTKNIQYF

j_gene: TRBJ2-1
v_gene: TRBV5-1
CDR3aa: CASSLVAGGGDEQFF

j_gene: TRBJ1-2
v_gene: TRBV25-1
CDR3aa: CASSESAWRGGSYGYTF

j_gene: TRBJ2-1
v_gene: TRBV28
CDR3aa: CASSWADPSEQFF

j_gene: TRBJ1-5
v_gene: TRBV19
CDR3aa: CASSRGQGNSNQPQHF

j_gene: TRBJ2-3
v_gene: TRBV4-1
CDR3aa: CASSQVPGESTDTQYF

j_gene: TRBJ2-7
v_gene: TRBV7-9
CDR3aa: CASSLPREGAYEQYF

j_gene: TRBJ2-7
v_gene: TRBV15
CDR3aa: CATSMAVFENEQYF

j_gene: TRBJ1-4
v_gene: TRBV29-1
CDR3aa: CSVTRQGEKLFF

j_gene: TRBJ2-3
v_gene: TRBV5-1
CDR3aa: CASSFDRSGDTQYF

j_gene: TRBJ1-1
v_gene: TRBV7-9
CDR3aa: CASYSDSMNTEAFF

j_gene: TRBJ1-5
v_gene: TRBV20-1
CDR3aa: CSAGGSLSQPQHF

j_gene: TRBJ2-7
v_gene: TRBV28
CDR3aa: CASSPSLTGAYEQYF

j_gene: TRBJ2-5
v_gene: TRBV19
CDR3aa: CASSTLAGGGRTQYF

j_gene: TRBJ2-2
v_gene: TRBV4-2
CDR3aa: CASSPGLAGVVGELFF

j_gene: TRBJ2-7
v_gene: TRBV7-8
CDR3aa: CASSPGPQGLSGNEQYF

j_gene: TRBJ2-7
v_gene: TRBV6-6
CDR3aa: CASSYRPPAAIF

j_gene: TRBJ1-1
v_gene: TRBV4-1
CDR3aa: CASSQQGASDEAFF

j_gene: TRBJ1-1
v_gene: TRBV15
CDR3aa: CATSRGQGLNTEAFF

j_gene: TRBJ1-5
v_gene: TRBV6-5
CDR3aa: CASSRNSNSNQPQHF

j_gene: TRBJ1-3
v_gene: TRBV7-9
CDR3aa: CASSLAEAGNTIYF

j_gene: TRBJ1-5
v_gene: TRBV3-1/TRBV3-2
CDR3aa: CASSQGRWSNQPQHF

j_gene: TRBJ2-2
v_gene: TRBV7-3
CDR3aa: CASSLKQTRNTGELFF

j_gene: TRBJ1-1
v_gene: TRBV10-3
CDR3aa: CAVRDSGGTEAFF

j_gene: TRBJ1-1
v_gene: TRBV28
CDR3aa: CASSSTRGHNTEAFF

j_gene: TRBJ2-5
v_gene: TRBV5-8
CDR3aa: CASSSLLQTGALETQYF

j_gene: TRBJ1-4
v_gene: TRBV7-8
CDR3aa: CASTLTAGGGTKLFF

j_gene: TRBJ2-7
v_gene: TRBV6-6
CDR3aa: CASSRLTEPYEQYF

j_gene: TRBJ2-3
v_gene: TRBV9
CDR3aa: CASSVAASSTDTQYF

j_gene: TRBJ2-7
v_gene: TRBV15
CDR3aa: CATSRVGKRALAGGSYEQYF

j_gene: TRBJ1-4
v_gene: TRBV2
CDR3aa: CASGDRGRNEKLFF

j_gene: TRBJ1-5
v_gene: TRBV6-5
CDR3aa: CASTDRFLNQPQHF

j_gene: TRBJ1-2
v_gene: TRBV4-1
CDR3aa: CASSQGGQAIYGYTF

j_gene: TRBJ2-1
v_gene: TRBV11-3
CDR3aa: CASSSQGLAGVNEQFF

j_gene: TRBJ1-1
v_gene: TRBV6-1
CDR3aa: CASSELAGSSRPEAFF